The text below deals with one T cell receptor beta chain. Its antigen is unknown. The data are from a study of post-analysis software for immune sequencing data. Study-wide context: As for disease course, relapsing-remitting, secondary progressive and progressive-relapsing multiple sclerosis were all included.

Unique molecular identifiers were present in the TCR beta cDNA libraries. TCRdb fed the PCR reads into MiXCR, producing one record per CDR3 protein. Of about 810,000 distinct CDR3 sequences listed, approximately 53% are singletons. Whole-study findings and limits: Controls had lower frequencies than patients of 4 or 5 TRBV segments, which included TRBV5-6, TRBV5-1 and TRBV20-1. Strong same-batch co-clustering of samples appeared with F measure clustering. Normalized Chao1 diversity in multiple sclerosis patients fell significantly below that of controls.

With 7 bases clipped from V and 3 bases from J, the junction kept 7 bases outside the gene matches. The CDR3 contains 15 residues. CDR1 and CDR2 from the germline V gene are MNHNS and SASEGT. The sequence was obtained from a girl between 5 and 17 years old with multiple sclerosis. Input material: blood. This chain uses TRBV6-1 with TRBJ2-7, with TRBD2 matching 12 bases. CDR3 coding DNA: TGTGCCAGCACTTCAAGGACTAGCGGGATCTACGAGCAGTACTTC. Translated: CASTSRTSGIYEQYF.